This entry lists 10 T cell receptor beta chains sequenced from one sample in a study of blood T cells in healthy people across ages. Through a sample-barcoded 5' primer and a J-beta primer mix, a second PCR was run for roughly 7 to 12 cycles. TCRdb re-called the 5' RACE reads with MiXCR, one entry per CDR3 protein. The sample lists 850,000 to 1,300,000 distinct CDR3 sequences; over 35% were seen once. Input material: blood. The receptors here all came from an older woman in good health.

V and J are TRBV25-1 and TRBJ2-5, with 7 positions matching TRBD2. The germline gives CDR1 MGHDK, CDR2 SYGVNS. The CDR3 consists of 15 residues. J was trimmed by 4 bases and V by 7 bases; bases with no gene match: 12. In nucleotides, the CDR3 is TGTGCCAGCAAGTGGGACGGGAGGAAGGGAGAGACCCAGTACTTC. Translating it yields CASKWDGRKGETQYF.

The chain couples TRBV12-3 or TRBV12-4 to TRBJ2-4; D may match TRBD1 or TRBD2 (5 bases each). Trimming cost V 9 bases and J 4 bases, with 10 bases left between them. CDR3 size: 12 residues. The CDR3 nucleotides read TGTGCCAGTGGGACCGAAAAAAACATTCAGTACTTC. Its translation: CASGTEKNIQYF.

The chain is built from TRBV5-6 and TRBJ2-1; D remains ambiguous. CDR1 SGHDT and CDR2 YYEEEE come from the germline V gene. Deletions cut 3 bases from V and 5 bases from J, with 6 bases between. CDR3 length: 12 residues. Here the CDR3 reads CASSWVDNEQFF. The CDR3 bases are TGTGCCAGCAGCTGGGTCGACAATGAGCAGTTCTTC.

The chain employs TRBV12-3 or TRBV12-4 and TRBJ2-4, with 7 bases identical to TRBD1. The J call is in doubt because the DNA end fits TRBJ2-7 better. CDR3 length equals 12 residues. The CDR3 spells CASSLTGCEQYF. Written as DNA, the CDR3 is TGTGCCAGCAGTCTGACAGGGTGCGAGCAGTACTTC.

Only a few counts were recorded for this clonotype. The chain uses TRBV7-9 and TRBJ2-7; no firm D call. The germline gives CDR1 SEHNR, CDR2 FQNEAQ (reference sequence). The CDR3 consists of 12 residues. Between the trimmed V and J ends, which lost 7 bases and 0 bases, there was a span of 7 bases. The CDR3 protein is CASTPNSYEQYF. In DNA form, the CDR3 reads TGTGCCAGCACCCCCAACTCCTACGAGCAGTACTTC.

The gene calls are TRBV2 and TRBJ2-3; TRBD2 matches at 8 bases. The CDR3 contains 14 residues. The V segment lost 7 bases and the J segment 4 bases; nucleotides outside the gene matches: 7. Germline V CDR1 and CDR2: SNHLY, FYNNEI. CDR3 bases: TGTGCCAGCAAGGGCGGGAGGAGCGCAGATACGCAGTATTTT. It codes for CASKGGRSADTQYF.

There are a few counts of this clonotype. The J gene is TRBJ2-7, the V gene TRBV28; 9 bases are shared with TRBD2. The V segment lost 2 bases and the J segment 4 bases; nucleotides outside the gene matches: 6. The CDR3 is 15 residues long. Germline V gene data show CDR1 as MDHEN and CDR2 as SYDVKM. The CDR3 is CASSLISGSSYEQYF. CDR3 sequence (DNA): TGTGCCAGCAGTTTAATTAGCGGGAGTTCTTACGAGCAGTACTTC.

This clonotype was recorded a few times. The genes are TRBV4-1 and TRBJ2-2; no reliable D call. The CDR3 runs 20 residues. The V gene lost 0 bases and the J gene lost 2 bases, with 22 bases spanning the gap. The germline V gene has CDR1 MGHRA and CDR2 YSYEKL. The CDR3 reads CASSQDSTDRLGPNTGELFF. The CDR3 DNA sequence: TGCGCCAGCAGCCAAGATTCCACAGACCGTTTAGGACCTAACACCGGGGAGCTGTTTTTT.

This chain joins TRBV12-3 or TRBV12-4 and TRBJ2-1; 8 bases agree with TRBD2. The CDR3 runs to 17 residues. The V and J ends lost 11 bases and 6 bases, in that order; junction bases with no gene match: 21. The CDR3, as DNA: TGTGCCGGCACCCGTAGGGGCGGTCTAGCGGGTTTCAATGAGCAGTTCTTC. Translation gives CAGTRRGGLAGFNEQFF.

The chain is built from TRBV7-8 and TRBJ2-1, with a tentative D call TRBD2 (5 bases). Matching the DNA end better, TRBJ2-7 makes the J call doubtful. This CDR3 is 16 amino acids long. CDR1 SGHVS and CDR2 FQNEAQ come from the germline V gene. CDR3 nucleotides: TGTGCCAGCAGCTTAGCGGGGTGGGAGAATTACAATGAGCAGTACTTC. It translates to CASSLAGWENYNEQYF.